This T cell receptor (beta chain) was found in a study of T cells in Graves' hyperthyroidism and ophthalmopathy. Overall study results and limits: Ophthalmopathy, which appeared later, was predicted by the model a median roughly 6.4 months before onset.

Graves' hyperthyroidism was deemed stable given no ophthalmopathy progression within 18 months. Aged 18 to 65, the patients had hyperthyroidism that was newly diagnosed and had lasted under 2 months. The CDR3 loop spans 13 amino acids. Germline V gene data show CDR1 as LGHDT and CDR2 as YNNKEL (reference sequence). V lost 1 base to trimming and J lost 14 bases, with 17 bases between them. The source material, RNA transcripts, was used to amplify TCR beta CDR3 regions. The study used the HTBI primer set for a first-round RT-PCR of the TCR CDR3. TCRdb re-called the multiplex PCR reads through MiXCR, storing one row per CDR3 protein. This sample has some 760,000 distinct CDR3 sequences, with less than 15% found just once. Only a few counts were recorded for this clonotype. Antigen unknown.

The origin of this receptor is a woman aged 18-35 years with Graves' hyperthyroidism. The sample consisted of blood. This chain links TRBV3-1 with TRBJ1-2; D is unclear. The chain's CDR3 is CASSQVGVQLPTF. CDR3 nucleotide sequence: TGTGCCAGCAGCCAAGTCGGCGTGCAGCTCCCTACCTTC.